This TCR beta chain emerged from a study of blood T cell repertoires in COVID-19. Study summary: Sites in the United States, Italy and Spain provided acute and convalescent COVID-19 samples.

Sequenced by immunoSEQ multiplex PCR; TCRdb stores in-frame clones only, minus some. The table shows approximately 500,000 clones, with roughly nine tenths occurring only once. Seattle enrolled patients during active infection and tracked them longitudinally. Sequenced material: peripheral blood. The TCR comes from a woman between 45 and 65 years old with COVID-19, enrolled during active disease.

CDR3 nucleotide sequence: TGTGCCAGCAGCTTAGGACTAGCGGAACAAGAGACCCAGTACTTC. Protein: CASSLGLAEQETQYF. The chain recombines TRBV7-9 with TRBJ2-5; the match to TRBD2 covers 9 bases. Looked up from germline, CDR1 is SEHNR and CDR2 is FQNEAQ (reference sequence). This CDR3 is built from 15 residues. Trimming at V came to 1 base and at J to 2 bases, leaving 2 bases not matched to a gene.